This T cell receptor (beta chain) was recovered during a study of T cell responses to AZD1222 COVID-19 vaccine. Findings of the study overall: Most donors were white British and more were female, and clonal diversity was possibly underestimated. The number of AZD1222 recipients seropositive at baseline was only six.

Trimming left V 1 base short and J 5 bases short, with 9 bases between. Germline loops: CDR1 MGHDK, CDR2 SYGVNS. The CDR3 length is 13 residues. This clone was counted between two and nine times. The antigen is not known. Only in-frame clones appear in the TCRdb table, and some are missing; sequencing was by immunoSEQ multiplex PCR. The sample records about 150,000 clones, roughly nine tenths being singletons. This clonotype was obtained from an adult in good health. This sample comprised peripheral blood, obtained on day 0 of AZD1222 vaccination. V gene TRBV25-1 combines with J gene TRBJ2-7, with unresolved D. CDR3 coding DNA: TGTGCCAGCAGTGAATCCCGAACTCACGAGCAGTACTTC. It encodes CASSESRTHEQYF.